What follows is one TCR beta chain and its context. These data originate in a study of shared clonotypes between healthy human individuals. With unsorted samples, genomic DNA was obtained from 80 million to 100 million PBMCs. This CDR3 comprises 14 residues. The germline V gene encodes CDR1 SGHNT and CDR2 YYREEE (reference sequence). V was cut by 0 bases and J by 7 bases, with 13 bases left in between. Profiling relied on immunoSEQ multiplex PCR, and the TCRdb table lists in-frame clones only, not all of them. The repertoire holds hundreds of thousands of clones, around 79% seen once, with around 13% in the top ten.

The TCR originated in a woman between 35 and 50 years old in good health. Some clones in this sample may be carry-over from other donors' samples. This chain uses TRBV5-4 with TRBJ1-2; a possible D gene is TRBD1 (5 bases). Sequencing input: PBMCs. This CDR3 is CASSLETAGRGYTF. The CDR3 coding sequence is TGTGCCAGCAGCTTGGAAACTGCGGGACGTGGCTACACCTTC.